This T cell receptor (beta chain) comes out of a study of blood T cells in healthy people across ages. Staff drew approximately 9.7 milliliters of peripheral blood from each donor. J was trimmed by 3 bases and V by 1 base; bases with no gene match: 19. The CDR3 loop spans 22 amino acids. CDR1 is LGHNA and CDR2 is YSLEER in the germline V gene. The second PCR ran roughly 7 to 12 cycles with a sample-barcoded 5' primer and J-beta primers. TCRdb re-called the 5' RACE reads with MiXCR, one entry per CDR3 protein. The sample lists fewer than 1,000,000 distinct CDR3 sequences, 46% occurring once. The TCR comes from an elderly man in good health. The chain links TRBV4-3 to TRBJ2-4, with 12 bases lining up with TRBD2. Sequences were obtained from blood. This CDR3 reads CASSQARYTSGGPRSDKNIQYF. The CDR3 DNA sequence: TGCGCCAGCAGCCAAGCCCGCTATACTAGCGGGGGGCCTAGGTCCGACAAAAACATTCAGTACTTC.